The 2 T cell receptor beta chains below come from one sample, sequenced in a study of cytomegalovirus exposure and HLA in healthy donors listed by TCRdb under 2017. Receptor libraries were prepared by the immunoSEQ multiplex PCR assay. The multiplex PCR relied on a mix of 60 forward primers for TCR Vbeta segments and 13 reverse primers for TCR Jbeta segments. TCRdb limited this immuneACCESS table to in-frame rearrangements with V and J called. A share of clones is missing; checked studies link under half to unresolved V genes, and the rest is unexplained. A total of about 130,000 clones appear in this sample, around four fifths of them only once. Of the sample, 1.4% to 1.5% is held by the ten largest clones. Sequencing input: PBMCs. These receptors came from a female donor in good health and CMV-seronegative.

J is TRBJ1-3 and V is TRBV9; D is perhaps TRBD1 (5 bases). The CDR3 covers 15 residues. V lost 3 bases, J lost 4 bases, and 14 bases lay in between. Germline CDR1 and CDR2: SGDLS and YYNGEE. The CDR3 DNA reads TGTGCCAGCAGCGCCGGGGGAGGGCGGGGAAACACCATATATTTT. Its translation: CASSAGGGRGNTIYF.

This clone turned up a few times. The CDR3 nucleotides are TGTGCCAGCAGCCAAGTGAGCGCTAGCTCCTACAATGAGCAGTTCTTC. It yields the protein CASSQVSASSYNEQFF. V usage is TRBV4-2 and J usage is TRBJ2-1; no clear D gene. CDR1 LGHNA and CDR2 YNFKEQ come from the germline V gene. Deletions cut 1 base from V and 0 bases from J, with 10 bases between. The CDR3 has 16 amino acids.